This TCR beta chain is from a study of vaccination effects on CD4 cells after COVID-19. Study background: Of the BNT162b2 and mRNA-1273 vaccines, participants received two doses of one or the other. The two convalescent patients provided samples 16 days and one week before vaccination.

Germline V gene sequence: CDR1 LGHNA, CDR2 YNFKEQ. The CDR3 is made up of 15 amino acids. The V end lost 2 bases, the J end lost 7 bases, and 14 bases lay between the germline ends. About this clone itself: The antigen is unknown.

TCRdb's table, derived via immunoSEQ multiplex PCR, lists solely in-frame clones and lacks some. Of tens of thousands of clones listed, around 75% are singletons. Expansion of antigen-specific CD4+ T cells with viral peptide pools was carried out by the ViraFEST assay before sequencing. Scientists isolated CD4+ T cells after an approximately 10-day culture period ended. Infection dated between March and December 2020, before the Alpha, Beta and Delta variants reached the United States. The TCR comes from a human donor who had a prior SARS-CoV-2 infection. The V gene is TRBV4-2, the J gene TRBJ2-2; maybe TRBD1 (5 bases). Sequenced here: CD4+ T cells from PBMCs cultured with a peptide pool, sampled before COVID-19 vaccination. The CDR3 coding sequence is TGTGCCAGCAGCCAAAATCTTGGGGCCGTCGGGGAGCTGTTTTTT. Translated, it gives CASSQNLGAVGELFF.